This T cell receptor beta chain was found in a study of human T cells and chemical hapten exposure. One entry per CDR3 protein, called by TCRdb with MiXCR from the RACE reads. Among 110,000 to 150,000 distinct CDR3 sequences listed, roughly 12% were seen once. Time point denoted: patch test 2, 6 weeks after DPC sensitization. Treatment defined: therapeutic diphenylcyclopropenone sensitization with weekly scalp DPC. This clonotype turned up a few times. This material consisted of whole blood, taken in connection with sensitization to the hapten diphenylcyclopropenone (DPC). This clonotype originated in a woman aged 50 to 60 with alopecia areata. Some clones in this sample may be carry-over from other donors' samples.

For the CDR3, the DNA is TGTGCCAGCAGCTTGCAAGGCAGCCCTAATCAGCCCCAGCATTTT. Residues: CASSLQGSPNQPQHF. This rearrangement joins TRBV7-9 to TRBJ1-5; D not certain. Between the trimmed V and J ends, which lost 3 bases and 4 bases, there was a span of 13 bases. CDR1 SEHNR and CDR2 FQNEAQ come from the germline V gene (reference sequence). The CDR3 loop spans 15 amino acids.